The 8 T cell receptor beta chains reported below all come from one sample, sequenced in a study of T cell changes during pregnancy in multiple sclerosis. Clones were sequenced by immunoSEQ multiplex PCR, and TCRdb holds only the in-frame ones, with some missing. The table lists approximately 88,000 clones, about 96% of them singletons. The material sequenced was peripheral blood, taken in the second trimester of pregnancy. The origin of the receptors is a female donor with multiple sclerosis, enrolled in a pregnancy study.

V is TRBV12-5 and J is TRBJ1-1; weak D call: TRBD1 (6 bases). The CDR3 runs 17 residues. The germline V and J ends were trimmed by 0 bases and 0 bases, with 14 bases remaining between them. From germline, CDR1 is LGHNT and CDR2 FRNRAP. In DNA form, the CDR3 reads TGTGCTAGTGGTTTGGTACTACTCAGGGGCATGAACACTGAAGCTTTCTTT. The encoded protein is CASGLVLLRGMNTEAFF.

This chain uses TRBV4-2 with TRBJ1-4, with a possible D match to TRBD1 (6 bases). V was shortened by 2 bases and J by 8 bases, with 15 bases between the two germline ends. Germline assignment: CDR1 LGHNA and CDR2 YNFKEQ. The CDR3 totals 15 residues. DNA of the CDR3: TGTGCCAGCAGCCAACCTGGACAGTCGAGGGAAAAACTGTTTTTT. Amino acids: CASSQPGQSREKLFF.

The chain is built from TRBV19 and TRBJ2-1; D is unresolved. CDR1 LNHDA and CDR2 SQIVND come from the germline V gene (reference sequence). There are 13 residues in the CDR3. V lost 3 bases and J 9 bases, leaving 12 bases between the germline ends. CDR3 protein: CASSMWQNLEQFF. CDR3 in DNA: TGTGCCAGTAGTATGTGGCAGAACCTTGAGCAGTTCTTC.

The chain is built from TRBV4-1 and TRBJ1-2, with a possible D match to TRBD1 (6 bases). Trimming stripped 0 bases from V and 7 bases from J, with 12 bases between. Germline V CDR1 and CDR2: MGHRA, YSYEKL. This CDR3 comprises 14 residues. In DNA, the CDR3 is TGCGCCAGCAGCCAAGATCCGGCAGGGGTTGGCTACACCTTC. Translation gives CASSQDPAGVGYTF.

CDR3 coding DNA: TGCGCCAGCAGTGGACAGCCCAATGAAAAACTGTTTTTT. Its protein product is CASSGQPNEKLFF. This rearrangement joins TRBV10-2 to TRBJ1-4, with a possible D match to TRBD1 (5 bases). The CDR3 is 13 amino acids. Germline values: CDR1 WSHSY, CDR2 SAAADI. Deletions cut 4 bases from V and 5 bases from J, with 8 bases between.

The rearrangement uses TRBV5-1 and TRBJ2-1; 7 nucleotides line up with TRBD1. The CDR3 runs to 16 residues. Unmatched junction bases numbered 5, after V lost 2 bases and J lost 0 bases. Germline CDR1 is SGHRS and CDR2 is YFSETQ. The CDR3 is CASSFGQASSYNEQFF. CDR3 DNA: TGCGCCAGCAGCTTTGGACAGGCTTCCTCCTACAATGAGCAGTTCTTC.

The chain joins TRBV19 to TRBJ2-4, with 7 bases aligning to TRBD1. The CDR3 is made up of 11 amino acids. Germline CDR1 and CDR2: LNHDA and SQIVND (reference sequence). The J segment lost 12 bases and the V segment lost 8 bases, leaving 7 bases of the junction unmatched. The CDR3 region has the DNA TGTGCCAGTGGGACAGTAAAGACTCAGTACTTC. This sequence encodes CASGTVKTQYF.

This rearrangement joins TRBV2 to TRBJ2-7, with unresolved D. The CDR3 sequence is 14 residues long. Trimming removed 4 bases from V and 0 bases from J, with 10 bases in between. CDR1 and CDR2 (germline): SNHLY, FYNNEI. The CDR3 sequence: CASSALVSSYEQYF. The CDR3 nucleotides are TGTGCCAGCAGTGCCCTCGTCAGCTCCTACGAGCAGTACTTC.